The 15 T cell receptor beta chains listed next were all sequenced from one sample in a study of T and B cells in COVID-19 patients. TRB rearrangements were amplified by multiplex PCR with BIOMED2 TRB-A/B primers. TCRdb processed the multiplex PCR reads anew with MiXCR; each CDR3 protein has one entry. The table has fewer than 1,500 distinct CDR3 sequences, roughly 29% seen once; the top ten hold roughly 24%. From blood, roughly 250-550 ng of genomic DNA served as TRB template. Sequences were obtained from blood. Source of these receptors: a human donor with active COVID-19.

By share of the sample, this clonotype is large (0.1 to 1%). V is TRBV27 and J is TRBJ2-7; the D gene is possibly TRBD1 (6 bases). With 3 bases removed from V and 1 base from J, the gap between germline ends came to 16 bases. The germline V gene encodes CDR1 MNHEY and CDR2 SMNVEV (reference sequence). This CDR3 region has 16 residues. The CDR3 DNA sequence: TGTGCCAGCAGTTTGGTGGGCGGACAGCTATCCTACGAGCAGTACTTC. Translated: CASSLVGGQLSYEQYF.

This clonotype has only a few counts. The chain employs TRBV2 and TRBJ2-7, with 11 bases matching TRBD1. This CDR3 comprises 15 residues. J was trimmed by 1 base and V by 6 bases; bases with no gene match: 5. Germline values: CDR1 SNHLY, CDR2 FYNNEI. Here the CDR3 DNA reads TGTGCCAGCAGGACGGACAGGGGGCTTTCCTACGAGCAGTACTTC. It is translated as CASRTDRGLSYEQYF.

By sample fraction, this clonotype is medium-sized. The V gene is TRBV18, the J gene TRBJ2-3; no clear D gene. The CDR3 has 13 amino acids. Trimming shortened V by 2 bases and J by 0 bases, and 3 bases separated the two germline ends. Germline V CDR1 and CDR2: KGHSH, LQKENI. The CDR3 loop reads CASSPYSTDTQYF. The CDR3 nucleotides are TGTGCCAGCTCACCATACAGCACAGATACGCAGTATTTT.

This chain uses TRBV21-1 with TRBJ1-2; TRBD1 is taken as the D call from the table, unchecked against the DNA. TRBV21-1 is described as a pseudogene. The CDR3 has 13 amino acids. In DNA form, the CDR3 reads TGTGCCAGCAGCAAGGGACAGGGGGATGGCTACACCTTC. As protein: CASSKGQGDGYTF.

The V and J genes are TRBV11-2 and TRBJ1-2, with 9 bases aligning to TRBD1. Germline trimming cut 4 bases from V and 6 bases from J; bases unmatched to any gene: 6. Germline CDR1 reads SGHAT; CDR2 reads FQNNGV. The CDR3 totals 14 residues. CDR3 in amino acids: CASSYRTGDNGYTF. As DNA, the CDR3 is TGTGCCAGCAGCTACCGGACAGGGGATAATGGCTACACCTTC. Combining the CDR3 with reference TRBV11-2 and TRBJ1-2 gives the whole variable domain EAGVAQSPRYKIIEKRQSVAFWCNPISGHATLYWYQQILGQGPKLLIQFQNNGVVDDSQLPKDRFSAERLKGVDSTLKIQPAKLEDSAVYLCASSYRTGDNGYTFGSGTRLTVV.

This clonotype rates as medium-sized (0.01 to 0.1%). The rearrangement links TRBV7-9 to TRBJ2-1, with 11 bases aligning to TRBD2. This CDR3 has 14 residues. Germline V CDR1 and CDR2: SEHNR, FQNEAQ (reference sequence). V was clipped by 5 bases and J by 5 bases; unmatched bases: 2. This CDR3 is CASSQGLADNEQFF. The CDR3 bases are TGTGCCAGCAGCCAGGGACTAGCGGACAATGAGCAGTTCTTC.

V is TRBV5-5 and J is TRBJ2-1, with 9 nucleotides matching TRBD2. V lost 0 bases and J lost 7; bases outside the gene matches: 2. Germline V lookup: CDR1 SGHKS, CDR2 YYEKEE (reference sequence). The CDR3 runs 14 residues. The CDR3 loop reads CASSLGAGGNEQFF. DNA for the CDR3: TGTGCCAGCAGCTTGGGAGCGGGGGGAAATGAGCAGTTCTTC.

The genes are TRBV7-9 and TRBJ1-6, with D possibly matching TRBD1 (5 bases). Trimming removed 4 bases from V and 7 bases from J, with 14 bases in between. Per germline, CDR1 SEHNR and CDR2 FQNEAQ (reference sequence). This CDR3 is 15 amino acids long. CDR3 sequence: CASSSGTRGNSPLHF. CDR3 nucleotide sequence: TGTGCCAGCAGCTCGGGGACCCGGGGGAATTCACCCCTCCACTTT.

This clonotype is labeled as medium-sized (0.01 to 0.1%). V usage is TRBV6-5 and J usage is TRBJ1-2; TRBD1 matches at 10 bases. This CDR3 comprises 12 residues. The germline CDR1 and CDR2 sequences are MNHEY and SVGAGI. V dropped 7 bases and J dropped 6; count of bases not matched to a gene: 2. CDR3 sequence: CASKGQGNGYTF. In DNA, the CDR3 is TGTGCCAGCAAGGGACAGGGGAATGGCTACACCTTC.

This chain connects TRBV6-5 to TRBJ2-1; the match to TRBD2 covers 15 bases. With 4 bases clipped from V and 7 bases from J, the junction kept 2 bases outside the gene matches. The CDR3 consists of 15 residues. The V gene's germline CDR1 is MNHEY and CDR2 SVGAGI. The CDR3 nucleotides read TGTGCCAGCAGTTGGACTAGCGGGGGGGCGAATGAGCAGTTCTTC. This codes for CASSWTSGGANEQFF.

Relative to its sample, this clonotype is medium-sized. The genes are TRBV20-1 and TRBJ2-7; 11 bases are shared with TRBD2. Trimming took 6 bases from V and 5 from J; bases not matched to a gene: 9. CDR1 is DFQATT and CDR2 is SNEGSKA in the germline V gene (reference sequence). This CDR3 is 14 amino acids long. CDR3 loop: CSAGTSGRWHEQYF. Here the CDR3 DNA reads TGCAGTGCGGGGACTAGCGGACGATGGCACGAGCAGTACTTC.

In this sample, this clonotype is medium-sized. This sequence joins TRBV12-3 or TRBV12-4 and TRBJ2-2, with 7 nucleotides matching TRBD1. This CDR3 region has 14 residues. Losses at the gene ends were 5 bases for V and 1 base for J; bases not matched to a gene: 1. In nucleotides, the CDR3 is TGTGCCAGCAGTAGGACAGGGAACACCGGGGAGCTGTTTTTT. Protein: CASSRTGNTGELFF.

The V and J genes are TRBV6-5 and TRBJ2-7, with 11 bases that match TRBD2. CDR3 size: 12 residues. The junction had 5 bases not matched to a gene; V was cut back by 10 bases and J by 6 bases. Germline V gene lookup returns CDR1 MNHEY and CDR2 SVGAGI. CDR3 loop: CATATSGIEQYF. The CDR3 region has the DNA TGTGCCACCGCGACTAGCGGGATCGAGCAGTACTTC.

This clonotype rates as large. DNA of the CDR3: TGCAGCGTTGAAGATAAAGGGGAGGAGGAAAAACTGTTTTTT. Translated: CSVEDKGEEEKLFF. The rearrangement joins TRBV29-1 to TRBJ1-4, with a possible D match to TRBD1 (5 bases). V lost 0 bases and J 8 bases, leaving 13 bases between the germline ends. Germline lookup yields CDR1 SQVTM and CDR2 ANQGSEA. The CDR3 runs 14 residues.

By its share, this clonotype is medium-sized. This chain links TRBV7-2 with TRBJ2-5, with 13 positions matching TRBD2. V was pared by 2 bases and J by 4 bases, with 4 bases of the junction left unmatched. This CDR3 comprises 16 residues. Germline lookup yields CDR1 SGHTA and CDR2 FQGNSA. The CDR3 loop is CASSLRLAGGRETQYF. The CDR3 bases are TGTGCCAGCAGCTTAAGACTAGCGGGGGGACGAGAGACCCAGTACTTC. The complete variable domain, with remaining parts taken from reference TRBV7-2 and TRBJ2-5, reads GAGVSQSPSNKVTEKGKDVELRCDPISGHTALYWYRQSLGQGLEFLIYFQGNSAPDKSGLPSDRFSAERTGGSVSTLTIQRTQQEDSAVYLCASSLRLAGGRETQYFGPGTRLLVL.